The T cell receptor beta chain described here comes from a study of blood T cell repertoires in COVID-19. Overall study context: PBMCs, B-cell-depleted T cells, or T cells provided the cDNA or gDNA that made up the material.

CDR1 SGHRS and CDR2 YFSETQ come from the germline V gene. The CDR3 is 12 residues long. V lost 4 bases and J 8 bases, leaving 12 bases between the germline ends. Libraries were prepared by immunoSEQ multiplex PCR; TCRdb keeps only in-frame clonotypes and omits some of them. The sample shows under 95,000 clones, around 80% of them seen only once. What was sequenced was peripheral blood. The V gene is TRBV5-1, the J gene TRBJ1-2; D perhaps matches TRBD1 (6 bases). The clonotype comes from a woman older than 75 with active or convalescent COVID-19. CDR3 amino acids: CASSRDGGGYTF. As DNA, the CDR3 is TGCGCCAGCAGCAGGGATGGGGGCGGCTACACCTTC. Combining the CDR3 with reference TRBV5-1 and TRBJ1-2 gives the whole variable domain KAGVTQTPRYLIKTRGQQVTLSCSPISGHRSVSWYQQTPGQGLQFLFEYFSETQRNKGNFPGRFSGRQFSNSRSEMNVSTLELGDSALYLCASSRDGGGYTFGSGTRLTVV.